The 21 T cell receptor beta chains presented below share a single source sample, sequenced in a study of T cells in Graves' hyperthyroidism and ophthalmopathy. RNA transcripts provided the source from which TCR beta CDR3 regions were amplified. During a first-round RT-PCR of the TCR CDR3, the HTBI primer set was used. From the multiplex PCR reads, TCRdb called clonotypes with MiXCR, one entry per CDR3 protein. Of a few hundred thousand distinct CDR3 sequences listed, around 15% were seen once; the top ten hold roughly a fifth. The sequenced sample was blood. The receptors stem from a woman aged 25 to 45 with Graves' ophthalmopathy.

V is TRBV20-1 and J is TRBJ1-4; no clear D gene. The CDR3 contains 13 residues. Germline lookup yields CDR1 DFQATT and CDR2 SNEGSKA (reference sequence). The V end was cut by 5 bases, the J end by 1 base, with 8 bases between. The CDR3 nucleotides read TGCAGTGCTTCCGGTTTAACTAATGAAAAACTGTTTTTT. It is translated as CSASGLTNEKLFF.

At least ten counts were recorded for this clonotype. This chain uses TRBV7-8 with TRBJ2-1; TRBD1 might be the D (5 bases). With 4 bases removed from V and 6 bases from J, the gap between germline ends came to 16 bases. Germline loops: CDR1 SGHVS, CDR2 FQNEAQ. This CDR3 has 15 residues. The CDR3 coding sequence is TGTGCCAGCAGCTCAGGGTTTGGCCTGGGCAATGAGCAGTTCTTC. Translation gives CASSSGFGLGNEQFF.

This clonotype appeared many times. The J gene is TRBJ1-1, the V gene TRBV15; D is ambiguous. This CDR3 is 14 amino acids long. V was cut by 4 bases and J by 1 base, with 10 bases left in between. Per germline, CDR1 LNHNV and CDR2 YYDKDF (reference sequence). The CDR3 protein is CATSTALGNTEAFF. DNA for the CDR3: TGTGCCACCAGCACCGCCCTAGGGAACACTGAAGCTTTCTTT. The variable domain in full, completed from reference TRBV15 and TRBJ1-1, reads DAMVIQNPRYQVTQFGKPVTLSCSQTLNHNVMYWYQQKSSQAPKLLFHYYDKDFNNEADTPDNFQSRRPNTSFCFLDIRSPGLGDTAMYLCATSTALGNTEAFFGQGTRLTVV.

There are many counts of this clonotype. The V and J genes are TRBV4-1 and TRBJ1-1; D not resolved. Trimming removed 1 base from V and 1 base from J, with 13 bases in between. The CDR3 extends over 16 amino acids. From germline, CDR1 is MGHRA and CDR2 YSYEKL. Here the CDR3 DNA reads TGCGCCAGCAGCCAAGGGGGAACTGGAGAGAACACTGAAGCTTTCTTT. It specifies CASSQGGTGENTEAFF.

This clonotype was observed at least ten times. The CDR3 DNA is TGTGCCAGCAGCTTAGCCGCCGGGCCCGGGGAGCTGTTTTTT. Amino acids: CASSLAAGPGELFF. The chain has TRBV11-2 and TRBJ2-2; D gene unclear. Germline V lookup: CDR1 SGHAT, CDR2 FQNNGV. Trimming took off 1 base at V and 6 bases at J, with 9 bases between the two ends. The CDR3 is 14 amino acids.

There are many counts of this clonotype. V usage is TRBV7-6 and J usage is TRBJ2-2; 9 bases map to TRBD2. The CDR3 is 16 amino acids. CDR1 and CDR2 from the germline V gene are SGHVS and FNYEAQ. Trimming at V came to 7 bases and at J to 1 base, leaving 7 bases not matched to a gene. DNA for the CDR3: TGTGCCAGCAACCCAAGCGGGGGGCTGAACACCGGGGAGCTGTTTTTT. Translating it yields CASNPSGGLNTGELFF.

At least ten counts were recorded for this clonotype. J is TRBJ2-7 and V is TRBV27; TRBD2 aligns across 7 bases. The CDR3 runs to 12 residues. The germline CDR1 and CDR2 sequences are MNHEY and SMNVEV (reference sequence). The trim removed 3 bases at V and 6 bases at J, leaving 2 bases unmatched. CDR3 bases: TGTGCCAGCAGTTTTTCGGGGGGCGAGCAGTACTTC. Its translation: CASSFSGGEQYF.

This clonotype has ten or more counts. V is TRBV20-1 and J is TRBJ2-1, with D possibly matching TRBD2 (5 bases). Germline V gene sequence: CDR1 DFQATT, CDR2 SNEGSKA (reference sequence). With 1 base removed from V and 1 base from J, the gap between germline ends came to 14 bases. This CDR3 has 16 amino acids. Here the CDR3 reads CSARAPAGGSYNEQFF. CDR3 nucleotides: TGCAGTGCTAGAGCCCCAGCAGGAGGTTCCTACAATGAGCAGTTCTTC.

This clonotype was detected only once. The chain carries TRBV12-3 or TRBV12-4 and TRBJ2-3; TRBD2 matches at 8 bases. The V gene end was trimmed by 1 base and the J gene end by 6 bases; junction bases not matched to a gene: 6. The CDR3 contains 15 residues. DNA for the CDR3: TGTGCCAGCAGTTTAGTAGCGGGGCTCCGGGATACGCAGTATTTT. Translating gives CASSLVAGLRDTQYF.

This clonotype has a count of ten or more. The chain carries TRBV20-1 and TRBJ1-5; no firm D call. Germline V gene sequence: CDR1 DFQATT, CDR2 SNEGSKA (reference sequence). This CDR3 contains 17 residues. The V and J ends lost 3 bases and 0 bases respectively, with 18 bases between them. The CDR3 DNA reads TGCAGTGCTAGCAGCGGCCTAATAGCGAATAGCAATCAGCCCCAGCATTTT. The encoded protein is CSASSGLIANSNQPQHF.

This rearrangement joins TRBV15 to TRBJ2-3, with D hard to call. Germline V gives CDR1 LNHNV, CDR2 YYDKDF (reference sequence). The CDR3 length is 13 residues. V shed 3 bases and J shed 4 bases, with 8 bases lying between them. The CDR3 coding sequence is TGTGCCACCAGCAGGAAAATACCAGATACGCAGTATTTT. It specifies CATSRKIPDTQYF.

In its sample, this clonotype was seen many times. The V call is TRBV6-5, the J call TRBJ2-7; the D gene could be TRBD1 or TRBD2 (6 bases each). CDR3 length: 16 amino acids. Germline CDR1 is MNHEY and CDR2 is SVGAGI. Deletions cut 0 bases from V and 2 bases from J, with 14 bases between. CDR3 nucleotide sequence: TGTGCCAGCAGTTACTCCGGGGGCAGGGTGACCTACGAGCAGTACTTC. Translation: CASSYSGGRVTYEQYF.

J is TRBJ2-5 and V is TRBV30; TRBD2 is a possible D gene (5 bases). CDR3 length: 12 residues. The V end lost 6 bases, the J end lost 12 bases, and 20 bases lay between the germline ends. Germline CDR1 GTSNPN, CDR2 SVGIG (reference sequence). This CDR3 is CACDKNSGTKYF. CDR3 in DNA: TGTGCCTGTGATAAAAACAGCGGAACGAAGTACTTC.

This clonotype showed up just a few times. A much more abundant neighbour one base away suggests this may be a read error. This rearrangement joins TRBV28 to TRBJ1-1; D is possibly TRBD1 (6 bases). Germline V gene lookup returns CDR1 MDHEN and CDR2 SYDVKM. Between the trimmed V and J ends, which lost 6 bases and 3 bases, there was a span of 17 bases. The length of the CDR3 is 15 residues. The DNA of the CDR3 is TGTGCCAGCAGCCTTACAGGGATTAGGGACACTGAAGCTTTCTTT. It encodes CASSLTGIRDTEAFF.

Concerning this clonotype itself: At one boundary the junction diverges from the germline segment, which might be a read error. The CDR3 bases are TGTGCCAGCAGCTTTTTAGACGGCGCCTACGGGCAGTACTTC. This encodes CASSFLDGAYGQYF. The gene calls are TRBV7-8 and TRBJ2-7; D remains ambiguous. CDR3 length equals 14 residues. CDR1 SGHVS and CDR2 FQNEAQ come from the germline V gene.

This clonotype has only a few counts. The rearrangement links TRBV12-3 or TRBV12-4 to TRBJ2-1; TRBD2 matches 8 bases. The CDR3 extends over 12 amino acids. The trim removed 7 bases at V and 15 bases at J, leaving 11 bases unmatched. The CDR3 DNA follows: TGTGCCAGCACCCCGGGGGGGCCGTTCCGGTTCTTC. Translating it yields CASTPGGPFRFF.

The CDR3 sequence: CASSLRGGGNTGELFF. CDR3 nucleotide sequence: TGTGCCAGCAGCTTACGGGGCGGGGGAAACACCGGGGAGCTGTTTTTT. The chain couples TRBV7-9 to TRBJ2-2, with TRBD2 identical over 7 bases. Germline CDR1 SEHNR, CDR2 FQNEAQ (reference sequence). The J segment lost 2 bases and the V segment lost 2 bases, leaving 5 bases of the junction unmatched. The CDR3 runs 16 residues.

Many counts were recorded for this clonotype. The chain is built from TRBV5-8 and TRBJ2-7; 9 bases are shared with TRBD1. The V gene end was trimmed by 4 bases and the J gene end by 7 bases; junction bases not matched to a gene: 6. Germline CDR1 and CDR2: SGHTS and YDEGEE. The CDR3 contains 13 residues. CDR3 coding DNA: TGTGCCAGCAGCAGGGACAGGGCGGGAGAGCAGTACTTC. The encoded protein is CASSRDRAGEQYF.

The genes are TRBV9 and TRBJ2-1; D not certain. The ends were cut back, 5 bases at V and 5 bases at J, with 5 bases in the middle. CDR3 length equals 11 residues. Germline V lookup: CDR1 SGDLS, CDR2 YYNGEE. CDR3 protein: CASSANNEQFF. CDR3 bases: TGTGCCAGCAGTGCCAACAATGAGCAGTTCTTC.

This clonotype has a count of ten or more. The CDR3 DNA is TGTGCCAGCGCACTCCGGGACACTCTTGAGCAGTTCTTC. It yields the protein CASALRDTLEQFF. The V gene is TRBV11-2, the J gene TRBJ2-1; D perhaps matches TRBD1 (6 bases). Germline lookup yields CDR1 SGHAT and CDR2 FQNNGV. This CDR3 has 13 amino acids. With 8 bases removed from V and 9 bases from J, the gap between germline ends came to 17 bases.

This clonotype was seen repeatedly, ten times or more. The chain employs TRBV20-1 and TRBJ2-7, with unresolved D. Germline CDR1 reads DFQATT; CDR2 reads SNEGSKA (reference sequence). The CDR3 loop spans 12 amino acids. The germline V and J ends were trimmed by 2 bases and 7 bases, with 12 bases remaining between them. CDR3 amino acids: CSARRPAGEQYF. CDR3 in DNA: TGCAGTGCTAGACGGCCGGCCGGGGAGCAGTACTTC.